The rows below give T cell receptor beta chains drawn from one sample of a study of human thymus T cells. Only in-frame clones appear in the TCRdb table, and some are missing; sequencing was by immunoSEQ multiplex PCR. There are under 150,000 clones in the sample; around 95% occur only once, and less than 0.03% lies in the top ten. The sample taken for sequencing was thymus tissue. These receptors came from a boy younger than two with a congenital heart defect but otherwise immunologically healthy. CDR3s include the opening cysteine and the closing phenylalanine or tryptophan. Each record gives: V gene, D gene, clone size, J gene, CDR3 DNA, CDR3 protein. D genes are given only for firm matches. The listing skips clone size in some rows; elsewhere it reads once, few, many or a size class.

V: TRBV9
D: .
size: .
J: TRBJ2-3
DNA: TGTGCCAGCAGCGTAGTCGGGTGGGGTTCAGATACGCAGTATTTT
CDR3: CASSVVGWGSDTQYF

V: TRBV6-1
D: .
size: .
J: TRBJ1-1
DNA: TGTGCCAGCAGTGAAGGACTTTTTAGTTTCCCGGTGGGAGCTTTCTTT
CDR3: CASSEGLFSFPVGAFF

V: TRBV27
D: TRBD2
size: .
J: TRBJ2-1
DNA: TGTGCCAGCAGTTTTAGTGGGACTAGCGGGGGCAGGAATGAGCAGTTCTTC
CDR3: CASSFSGTSGGRNEQFF

V: TRBV11-3
D: .
size: .
J: TRBJ1-4
DNA: TGTGCCAGCAGCTGGGGAAGGGCTTCAACTAATGAAAAACTGTTTTTT
CDR3: CASSWGRASTNEKLFF

V: TRBV30
D: TRBD2
size: .
J: TRBJ2-3
DNA: TGTGCCTGGAGTCGCTACCTAGGACTAGCGGCCTCGAACCAGAACACAGATACGCAGTATTTT
CDR3: CAWSRYLGLAASNQNTDTQYF

V: TRBV14
D: .
size: .
J: TRBJ2-3
DNA: TGTGCCAGCAGCAAAGAGAGTACTAGCACAGATACGCAGTATTTT
CDR3: CASSKESTSTDTQYF

V: TRBV6-5
D: .
size: once
J: TRBJ1-2
DNA: TGTGCCAGCAACAGACGAGGTTGGTATGGCTACACCTTC
CDR3: CASNRRGWYGYTF

V: TRBV5-6
D: TRBD2
size: .
J: TRBJ2-3
DNA: TGTGCCAGCGGTCCTAGCGGGGGGGCAGATACGCAGTATTTT
CDR3: CASGPSGGADTQYF

V: TRBV11-3
D: .
size: .
J: TRBJ2-3
DNA: TGTGCCAGCAGCACCGGGACCACAGATACGCAGTATTTT
CDR3: CASSTGTTDTQYF

V: TRBV6-6
D: .
size: .
J: TRBJ2-5
DNA: TGTGCCACCCAGGTCCGTCTCGGAGAGACCCAGTACTTC
CDR3: CATQVRLGETQYF

V: TRBV5-8
D: TRBD1
size: .
J: TRBJ2-5
DNA: TGTGCCAGCAGCTTGTACAGGGGGCAATCTAAGCCAAGAGAGACCCAGTACTTC
CDR3: CASSLYRGQSKPRETQYF

V: TRBV7-8
D: .
size: .
J: TRBJ2-5
DNA: TGTGCCAGCAGCTTATCGGGACGCCTCCAAGAGACCCAGTACTTC
CDR3: CASSLSGRLQETQYF

V: TRBV9
D: .
size: .
J: TRBJ1-1
DNA: TGTGCCAGCAGCGTTGCCCCGCGTACTGAAGCTTTCTTT
CDR3: CASSVAPRTEAFF

V: TRBV9
D: .
size: .
J: TRBJ1-1
DNA: TGTGCCAGCAGCCTGCGGCCCCTCGGCAGTGGAGCTTTCTTT
CDR3: CASSLRPLGSGAFF

V: TRBV5-4
D: TRBD1
size: .
J: TRBJ2-5
DNA: TGTGCCAGCAGCTTGGCCCGAGGGACAGGGGAGACCCAGTACTTC
CDR3: CASSLARGTGETQYF

V: TRBV5-1
D: .
size: .
J: TRBJ2-1
DNA: TGCGCCAGCAGCTTGGGTCAGGGGTGGGATGAGCAGTTCTTC
CDR3: CASSLGQGWDEQFF

V: TRBV4-1
D: .
size: .
J: TRBJ2-7
DNA: TGCGCCAGCAGCCAAGATGCAAGGACCCCTCCCTCCTACGAGCAGTACTTC
CDR3: CASSQDARTPPSYEQYF

V: TRBV15
D: .
size: .
J: TRBJ1-4
DNA: TGTGCCACCAGCAGAGGGGGACCGGGACAAGTTCGGGAAAAACTGTTTTTT
CDR3: CATSRGGPGQVREKLFF

V: TRBV6-6
D: TRBD2
size: .
J: TRBJ2-3
DNA: TGTGCCAGCAGTTTAGCGGGGGGCACAGATACGCAGTATTTT
CDR3: CASSLAGGTDTQYF

V: TRBV19
D: .
size: .
J: TRBJ1-3
DNA: TGTGCCAGTAGTATAAAGCCGACGGGGCCTGGAAACACCATATATTTT
CDR3: CASSIKPTGPGNTIYF

V: TRBV7-6
D: TRBD2
size: .
J: TRBJ2-1
DNA: TGTGCCAGCAGCTTAGCTGGGACTAGCGGGGGGGCGGGTGAGCAGTTCTTC
CDR3: CASSLAGTSGGAGEQFF

V: TRBV5-4
D: .
size: .
J: TRBJ2-4
DNA: TGTGCCAGCAGCTTGGCCCCACAGGAGGGGGCCAAAAACATTCAGTACTTC
CDR3: CASSLAPQEGAKNIQYF

V: TRBV14
D: TRBD1
size: .
J: TRBJ2-4
DNA: TGTGCCAGCAGCCCCGGGACAGGCTCCAAAAACATTCAGTACTTC
CDR3: CASSPGTGSKNIQYF

V: TRBV7-6
D: .
size: .
J: TRBJ1-1
DNA: TGTGCCAGCAGCTTAGATCTTCCGGGGATCTTCGGTGAAGCTTTCTTT
CDR3: CASSLDLPGIFGEAFF

V: TRBV6-1
D: .
size: .
J: TRBJ1-2
DNA: TGTGCCAGCAGAGCGGACAGTCGTCTATGTTGGTACACCTTC
CDR3: CASRADSRLCWYTF

V: TRBV6-6
D: .
size: few
J: TRBJ1-2
DNA: TGTGCCAGCAGTTGGACGGAGGGCTATGGCTACACCTTC
CDR3: CASSWTEGYGYTF

V: TRBV28
D: .
size: .
J: TRBJ2-1
DNA: TGTGCCAGCAGTTTATTTGCCGATGACAACTACAATGAGCAGTTCTTC
CDR3: CASSLFADDNYNEQFF